These T cell receptor beta chains were read from a single sample in a study of T cell responses to AZD1222 COVID-19 vaccine. Clones were read by immunoSEQ multiplex PCR, and TCRdb kept only the in-frame ones, dropping some. The profile shows 120,000 or so clones, approximately 88% of them singletons. The specimen comprised peripheral blood, sampled on day 0 of AZD1222 vaccination. Receptor source: an adult in good health. Each CDR3 is given with its conserved first and last residue. The D gene is left open where the match is weak. A row's size may be missing; if present it is once, few, many or a size class.

D	size	V	J	DNA	CDR3
.	.	TRBV21-1	TRBJ2-6	TGTGCCAGTCGTCTGGCGATCTCTGGGGCCAACGTCCTGACTTTC	CASRLAISGANVLTF
.	.	TRBV4-3	TRBJ1-2	TGCGCCAGCAGAGGGGCTCGGGGTGGCTACACCTTC	CASRGARGGYTF
.	.	TRBV5-1	TRBJ1-5	TGCGCCAGCGGGTTAGGGTCGGGCAGCAATCAGCCCCAGCATTTT	CASGLGSGSNQPQHF
.	.	TRBV18	TRBJ2-1	TGTGCCAGCTCCCTGGCAGGTGTCTCCTACAATGAGCAGTTCTTC	CASSLAGVSYNEQFF
TRBD1	.	TRBV7-9	TRBJ2-3	TGTGCCAGCAGCTTAAGACAGGGAGGCACAGATACGCAGTATTTT	CASSLRQGGTDTQYF
TRBD1	.	TRBV5-1	TRBJ2-7	TGCGCCAGCAGCCGGGGACAGGCTGAGTACGAGCAGTACTTC	CASSRGQAEYEQYF
TRBD1	once	TRBV24-1	TRBJ1-1	TGTGCCACCATTGACCCGGGACAGCCGAACACTGAAGCTTTCTTT	CATIDPGQPNTEAFF
TRBD2	.	TRBV15	TRBJ2-3	TGTGCCACCAGGATCGGACTAGCGGCTAGCACAGATACGCAGTATTTT	CATRIGLAASTDTQYF
TRBD1	few	TRBV6-5	TRBJ2-7	TGTGCCAGCAGTTTCGGGACAGGGGTTTCCGGAGGGTACTTC	CASSFGTGVSGGYF
TRBD1	.	TRBV28	TRBJ1-5	TGTGCCAGCAGAAGGACAGGGGGGAATCAGCCCCAGCATTTT	CASRRTGGNQPQHF
TRBD1	.	TRBV3-1/TRBV3-2	TRBJ1-6	TGTGCCAGCAGCCTGAGCGCAGGGGGGAATTCACCCCTCCACTTT	CASSLSAGGNSPLHF
.	.	TRBV27	TRBJ1-1	TGTGCCAGCAGTTTGAAAGGACAAGGCACTGAAGCTTTCTTT	CASSLKGQGTEAFF
.	.	TRBV9	TRBJ2-1	TGTGCCAGCAGCCTGGAATCTGAGCAGTTCTTC	CASSLESEQFF
TRBD1	once	TRBV13	TRBJ1-2	TGTGCCAGCAGTCCGCGAACAGGGGGGAGAAACTATGGCTACACCTTC	CASSPRTGGRNYGYTF
.	.	TRBV12-3/TRBV12-4	TRBJ1-1	TGTGCCAGCACCGTCACGACCCGGGGTGAAGCTTTCTTT	CASTVTTRGEAFF
TRBD1	.	TRBV11-3	TRBJ2-1	TGTGCCAGCAGCTCGACAGGGTTGGGTGAGCAGTTCTTC	CASSSTGLGEQFF
.	.	TRBV28	TRBJ1-5	TGTGCCAGCAGTTTTATCGGGAATAGCAATCAGCCCCAGCATTTT	CASSFIGNSNQPQHF
TRBD1	.	TRBV10-3	TRBJ2-1	TGTGCCATCAGTGAGGGGACAGGTTACAATGAGCAGTTCTTC	CAISEGTGYNEQFF
.	.	TRBV21-1	TRBJ1-5	TGTGCCAGCAGCAATCCCTTCGAGCCCCAGCATTTT	CASSNPFEPQHF
.	.	TRBV14	TRBJ1-2	TGTGCCAGCAGCCAATCGGCGGCAAGCGGCTACACCTTC	CASSQSAASGYTF
.	.	TRBV21-1	TRBJ2-3	TGTGCCAGCAGCAAAGAGGTAGCGGGAGTGGATACGCAGTATTTT	CASSKEVAGVDTQYF
.	.	TRBV7-9	TRBJ2-7	TGTGCCAGCAGCGAAGTCGGAAACGAGCAGTACTTC	CASSEVGNEQYF
.	.	TRBV6-5	TRBJ1-2	TGTGCCAGCAGTTACCGTCGGGACGGGGCGGCCTACACCTTC	CASSYRRDGAAYTF
.	.	TRBV7-8	TRBJ1-6	TGTGCCAGCAGCTTAAATTACAGGGTGGGTTCACCCCTCCACTTT	CASSLNYRVGSPLHF
.	.	TRBV27	TRBJ1-4	TGTGCCAGCAGTTTAGACGGGGTTGCAACTAATGAAAAACTGTTTTTT	CASSLDGVATNEKLFF
.	.	TRBV27	TRBJ1-1	TGTGCCAGCAGTTTGTTATTCAACACTGAAGCTTTCTTT	CASSLLFNTEAFF
TRBD1	few	TRBV5-1	TRBJ1-4	TGCGCCAGCAGCACGCTGGGACAGGGTGGAGAAAAACTGTTTTTT	CASSTLGQGGEKLFF
.	.	TRBV7-9	TRBJ2-7	TGTGCCAGCAGCTCTCCGGGCCTGCCCTACGAGCAGTACTTC	CASSSPGLPYEQYF
.	.	TRBV28	TRBJ1-5	TGTGCCAGCAGCCTGTCCTATAGCAATCAGCCCCAGCATTTT	CASSLSYSNQPQHF
TRBD2	.	TRBV7-3	TRBJ2-3	TGTGCCAGCAGCTTAGGGCCGGGACTAGCGGTCACAGATACGCAGTATTTT	CASSLGPGLAVTDTQYF
TRBD1	once	TRBV10-3	TRBJ1-2	TGTGCCATCAGTGATCCGACCGGGACAGCTAACTATGGCTACACCTTC	CAISDPTGTANYGYTF
.	.	TRBV6-5	TRBJ2-4	TGTGCCAGCAGTCAGGGAGCTCCCAAAAACATTCAGTACTTC	CASSQGAPKNIQYF
.	.	TRBV2	TRBJ2-7	TGTGCCAGCAGTGAAGGGGGGCAGAGATACGAGCAGTACTTC	CASSEGGQRYEQYF
TRBD1	once	TRBV5-1	TRBJ1-4	TGCGCCAGCAGCCGGACAGGGCTACCAACTAATGAAAAACTGTTTTTT	CASSRTGLPTNEKLFF
.	.	TRBV18	TRBJ1-1	TGTGCCAGCTCTCCGGGGTCCGGCACTGAAGCTTTCTTT	CASSPGSGTEAFF
.	.	TRBV10-3	TRBJ2-6	TGTGCCATCAGTGAGGGGGGACCGGAGAACGTCCTGACTTTC	CAISEGGPENVLTF
TRBD1	.	TRBV10-3	TRBJ1-2	TGTGCCATCAGAGCACAGGACAGGAACTATGGCTACACCTTC	CAIRAQDRNYGYTF
TRBD1	.	TRBV7-3	TRBJ2-1	TGTGCCAGCAGCTCAGCAGGGGGCCTGCTCGGCAATGAGCAGTTCTTC	CASSSAGGLLGNEQFF
.	.	TRBV20-1	TRBJ2-7	TGCAGTGCTAGTGACAGGTTTTCCTACGAGCAGTACTTC	CSASDRFSYEQYF
TRBD2	few	TRBV2	TRBJ2-7	TGTGCCAGCACTAGGACTAGCGGTGCTTACGAGCAGTACTTC	CASTRTSGAYEQYF
TRBD1	.	TRBV19	TRBJ1-5	TGTGCCAGTAGTCCCGACAGGGATAGCAATCAGCCCCAGCATTTT	CASSPDRDSNQPQHF
.	few	TRBV5-4	TRBJ1-4	TGTGCCAGCAGCTTGGACTCAGGACAGAATGAAAAACTGTTTTTT	CASSLDSGQNEKLFF
.	.	TRBV27	TRBJ1-6	TGTGCCACCAAACTGTCAGGGATGAATTCACCCCTCCACTTT	CATKLSGMNSPLHF
.	.	TRBV5-1	TRBJ1-2	TGCGCCAGCAGTGAGGGGAACGGGGTGGTGTATGGCTACACCTTC	CASSEGNGVVYGYTF
.	.	TRBV6-5	TRBJ1-2	TGTGCCAGCAGTTACTCTAGGGTAAATGGCTACACCTTC	CASSYSRVNGYTF
TRBD2	.	TRBV5-4	TRBJ2-7	TGTGCCACCTCTGGACTAGCGGGATCCGAGCAGTACTTC	CATSGLAGSEQYF
.	.	TRBV7-2	TRBJ1-1	TGTGCCAGCAGCTTAGGACAGACCCACACTGAAGCTTTCTTT	CASSLGQTHTEAFF
.	once	TRBV19	TRBJ1-2	TGTGCCAGTAGCAACTCGTACGGGGTCGGAGATGGCTACACCTTC	CASSNSYGVGDGYTF
.	.	TRBV20-1	TRBJ2-7	TGCAGTGCGTATCGGGGAGACGAGCAGTACTTC	CSAYRGDEQYF
TRBD1	.	TRBV28	TRBJ2-7	TGTGCCAGCAGTTCCTCGGGACAGGAGTACGAGCAGTACTTC	CASSSSGQEYEQYF
.	.	TRBV4-3	TRBJ2-1	TGCGCCAGCAGCCAAAGTCCGGTCGGGAGCTCCTACAATGAGCAGTTCTTC	CASSQSPVGSSYNEQFF
.	.	TRBV7-9	TRBJ2-1	TGTGCCAGCAGCAACGGGCCCGTGAATGAGCAGTTCTTC	CASSNGPVNEQFF
TRBD1	.	TRBV19	TRBJ2-1	TGTGCCAGTAGTGGGGGACAGTCAATTAGCTCCTACAATGAGCAGTTCTTC	CASSGGQSISSYNEQFF
.	.	TRBV7-2	TRBJ1-5	TGTGCCAGCAGCTTAGTCCCTTATAGCAATCAGCCCCAGCATTTT	CASSLVPYSNQPQHF